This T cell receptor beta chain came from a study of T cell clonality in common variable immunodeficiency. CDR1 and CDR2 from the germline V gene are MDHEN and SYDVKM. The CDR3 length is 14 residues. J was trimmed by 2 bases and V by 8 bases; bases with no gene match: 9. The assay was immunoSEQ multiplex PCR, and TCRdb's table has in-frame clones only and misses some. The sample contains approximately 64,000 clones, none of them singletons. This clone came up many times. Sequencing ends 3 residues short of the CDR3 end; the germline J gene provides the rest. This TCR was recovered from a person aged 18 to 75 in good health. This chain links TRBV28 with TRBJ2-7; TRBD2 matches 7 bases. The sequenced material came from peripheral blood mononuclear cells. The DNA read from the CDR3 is TGTGCCAGCCGGGGAGGGCCCTCCCCCTACGAG. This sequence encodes CASRGGPSPYE. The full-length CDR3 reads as CASRGGPSPYEQYF. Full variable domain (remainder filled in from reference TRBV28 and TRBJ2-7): DVKVTQSSRYLVKRTGEKVFLECVQDMDHENMFWYRQDPGLGLRLIYFSYDVKMKEKGDIPEGYSVSREKKERFSLILESASTNQTSMYLCASRGGPSPYEQYFGPGTRLTVT.